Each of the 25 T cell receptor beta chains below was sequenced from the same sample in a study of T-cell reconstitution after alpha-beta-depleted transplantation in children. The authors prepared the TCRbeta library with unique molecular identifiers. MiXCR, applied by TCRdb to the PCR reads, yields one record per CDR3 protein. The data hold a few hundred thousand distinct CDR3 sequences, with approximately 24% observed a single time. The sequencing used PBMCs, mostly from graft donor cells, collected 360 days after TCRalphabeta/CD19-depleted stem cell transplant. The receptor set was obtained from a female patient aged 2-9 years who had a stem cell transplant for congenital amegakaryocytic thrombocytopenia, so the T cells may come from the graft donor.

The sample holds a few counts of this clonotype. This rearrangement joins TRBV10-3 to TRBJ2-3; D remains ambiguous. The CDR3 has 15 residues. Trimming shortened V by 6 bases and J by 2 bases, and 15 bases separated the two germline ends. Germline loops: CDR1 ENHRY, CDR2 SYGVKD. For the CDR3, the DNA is TGTGCCATCAGGGAACCAGGCGTAACCACAGATACGCAGTATTTT. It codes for CAIREPGVTTDTQYF.

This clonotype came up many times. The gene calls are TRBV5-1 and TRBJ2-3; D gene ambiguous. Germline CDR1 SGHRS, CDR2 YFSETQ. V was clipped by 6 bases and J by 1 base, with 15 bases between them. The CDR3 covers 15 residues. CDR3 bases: TGCGCCAGCACGGGCGGTGGAAGGGGCACAGATACGCAGTATTTT. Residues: CASTGGGRGTDTQYF.

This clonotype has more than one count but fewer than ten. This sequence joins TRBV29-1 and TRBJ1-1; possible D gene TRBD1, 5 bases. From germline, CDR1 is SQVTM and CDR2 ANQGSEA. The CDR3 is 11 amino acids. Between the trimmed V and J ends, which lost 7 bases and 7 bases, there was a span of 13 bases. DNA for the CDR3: TGCAGCGCCGGGACGGACGTTGAAGCTTTCTTT. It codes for CSAGTDVEAFF.

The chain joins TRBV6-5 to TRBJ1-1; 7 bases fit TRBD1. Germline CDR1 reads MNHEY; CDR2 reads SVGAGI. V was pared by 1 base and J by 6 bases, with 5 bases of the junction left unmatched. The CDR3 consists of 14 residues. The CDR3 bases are TGTGCCAGCAGTTACTACAGGGGTAATTCTGAAGCTTTCTTT. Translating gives CASSYYRGNSEAFF.

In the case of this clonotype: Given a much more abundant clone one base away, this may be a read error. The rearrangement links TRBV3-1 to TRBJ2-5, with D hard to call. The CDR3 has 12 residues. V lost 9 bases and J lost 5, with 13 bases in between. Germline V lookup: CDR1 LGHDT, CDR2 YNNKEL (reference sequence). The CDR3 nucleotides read TGTGCCAGTATGAGTGGTCGGGAGACCCAGTACTTC. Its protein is CASMSGRETQYF.

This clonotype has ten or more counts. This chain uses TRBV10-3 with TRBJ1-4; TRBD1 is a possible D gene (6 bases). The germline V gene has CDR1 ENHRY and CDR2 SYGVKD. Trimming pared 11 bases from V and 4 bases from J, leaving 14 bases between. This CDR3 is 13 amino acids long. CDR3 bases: TGTGCCTCGGGCGGGACAATTAATGAAAAACTGTTTTTT. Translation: CASGGTINEKLFF.

CDR3 amino acids: CASSLSPGLNTEAFF. CDR3 sequence (DNA): TGTGCCAGCAGCTTATCCCCCGGGTTGAACACTGAAGCTTTCTTT. The chain links TRBV7-6 to TRBJ1-1; D ambiguous. With 2 bases removed from V and 0 bases from J, the gap between germline ends came to 10 bases. CDR1 and CDR2 from the germline V gene are SGHVS and FNYEAQ. This CDR3 has 15 amino acids.

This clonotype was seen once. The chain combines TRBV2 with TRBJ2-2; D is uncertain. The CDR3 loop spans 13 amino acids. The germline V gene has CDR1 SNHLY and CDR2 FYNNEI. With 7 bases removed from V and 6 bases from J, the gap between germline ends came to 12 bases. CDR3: CASKRIFSGELFF. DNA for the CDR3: TGTGCCAGCAAGAGAATTTTTTCCGGGGAGCTGTTTTTT.

The CDR3 is CASSSDRHGGSEKLFF. The CDR3 region has the DNA TGTGCCAGCAGCTCGGACAGACACGGAGGAAGTGAAAAACTGTTTTTT. This chain connects TRBV5-5 to TRBJ1-4; tentative D call: TRBD1 (6 bases). The V end lost 3 bases, the J end lost 7 bases, and 19 bases lay between the germline ends. From germline, CDR1 is SGHKS and CDR2 YYEKEE (reference sequence). This CDR3 is 16 amino acids long.

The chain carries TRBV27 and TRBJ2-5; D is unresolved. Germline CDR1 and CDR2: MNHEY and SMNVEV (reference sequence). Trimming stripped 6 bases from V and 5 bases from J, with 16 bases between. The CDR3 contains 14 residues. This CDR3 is CASRATPSGETQYF. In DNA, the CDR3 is TGTGCCAGCAGAGCCACCCCTTCGGGTGAGACCCAGTACTTC.

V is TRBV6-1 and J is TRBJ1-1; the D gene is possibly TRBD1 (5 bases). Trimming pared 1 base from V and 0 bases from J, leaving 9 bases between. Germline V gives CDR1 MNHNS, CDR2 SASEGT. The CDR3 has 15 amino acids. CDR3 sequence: CASSEVPGLNTEAFF. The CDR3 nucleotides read TGTGCCAGCAGTGAAGTCCCAGGGTTGAACACTGAAGCTTTCTTT.

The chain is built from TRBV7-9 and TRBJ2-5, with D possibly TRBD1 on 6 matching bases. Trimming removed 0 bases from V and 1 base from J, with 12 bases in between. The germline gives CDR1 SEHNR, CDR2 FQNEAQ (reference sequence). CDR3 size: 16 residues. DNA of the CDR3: TGTGCCAGCAGCTTAGCGGGACACCGGTTCCAAGAGACCCAGTACTTC. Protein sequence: CASSLAGHRFQETQYF.

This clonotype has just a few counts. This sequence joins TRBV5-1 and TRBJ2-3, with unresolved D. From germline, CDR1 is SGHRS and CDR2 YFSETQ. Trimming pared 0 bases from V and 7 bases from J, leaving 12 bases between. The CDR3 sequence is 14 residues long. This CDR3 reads CASSLGGTGNTQYF. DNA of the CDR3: TGCGCCAGCAGCTTGGGGGGTACTGGTAATACGCAGTATTTT.

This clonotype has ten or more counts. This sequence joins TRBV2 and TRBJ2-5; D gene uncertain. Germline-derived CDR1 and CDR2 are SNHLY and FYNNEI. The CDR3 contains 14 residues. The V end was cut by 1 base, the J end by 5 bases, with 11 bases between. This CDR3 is CASSEEALWETQYF. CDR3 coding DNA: TGTGCCAGCAGTGAAGAGGCGTTATGGGAGACCCAGTACTTC.

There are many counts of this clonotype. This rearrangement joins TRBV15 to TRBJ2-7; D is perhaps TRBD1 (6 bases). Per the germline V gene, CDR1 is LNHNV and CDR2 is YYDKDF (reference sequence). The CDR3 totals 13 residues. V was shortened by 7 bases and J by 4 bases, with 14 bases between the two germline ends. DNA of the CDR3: TGTGCCACCACCTCAGGGACACGGTACGAGCAGTACTTC. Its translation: CATTSGTRYEQYF.

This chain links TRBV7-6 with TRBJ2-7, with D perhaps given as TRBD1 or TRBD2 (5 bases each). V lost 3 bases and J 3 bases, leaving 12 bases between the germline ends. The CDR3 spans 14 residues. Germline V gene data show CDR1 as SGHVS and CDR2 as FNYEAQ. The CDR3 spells CASSFGDGNYEQYF. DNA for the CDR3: TGTGCCAGCAGCTTTGGGGACGGTAACTACGAGCAGTACTTC. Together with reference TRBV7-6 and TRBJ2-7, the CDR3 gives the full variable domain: GAGVSQSPRYKVTKRGQDVALRCDPISGHVSLYWYRQALGQGPEFLTYFNYEAQQDKSGLPNDRFSAERPEGSISTLTIQRTEQRDSAMYRCASSFGDGNYEQYFGPGTRLTVT.

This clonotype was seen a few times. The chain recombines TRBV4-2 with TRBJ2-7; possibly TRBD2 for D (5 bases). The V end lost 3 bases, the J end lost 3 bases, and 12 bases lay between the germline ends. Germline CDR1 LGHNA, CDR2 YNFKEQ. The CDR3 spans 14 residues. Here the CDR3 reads CASSHGPRGYEQYF. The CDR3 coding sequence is TGTGCCAGCAGCCACGGACCTCGGGGCTACGAGCAGTACTTC.

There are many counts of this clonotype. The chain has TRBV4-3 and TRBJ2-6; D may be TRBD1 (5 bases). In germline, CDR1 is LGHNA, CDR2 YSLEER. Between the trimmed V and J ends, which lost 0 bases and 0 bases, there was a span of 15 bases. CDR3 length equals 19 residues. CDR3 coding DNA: TGCGCCAGCAGCCAAGATCTGGCAGGGTGGGACTCTGGGGCCAACGTCCTGACTTTC. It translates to CASSQDLAGWDSGANVLTF.

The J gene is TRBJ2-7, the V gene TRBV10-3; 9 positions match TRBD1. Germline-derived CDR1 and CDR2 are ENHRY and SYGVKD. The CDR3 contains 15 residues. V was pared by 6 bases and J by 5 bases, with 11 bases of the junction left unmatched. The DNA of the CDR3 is TGTGCCATCAGCACAAAGGGACAGGGATTAGACGAGCAGTACTTC. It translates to CAISTKGQGLDEQYF.

This chain's CDR3 is CASSPYRDNQPQHF. In nucleotides, the CDR3 is TGTGCCAGCAGTCCATACAGGGATAATCAGCCCCAGCATTTT. The chain joins TRBV25-1 to TRBJ1-5; D might be TRBD1 (6 bases). Germline CDR1 reads MGHDK; CDR2 reads SYGVNS. This CDR3 has 14 amino acids. With 5 bases removed from V and 4 bases from J, the gap between germline ends came to 12 bases.

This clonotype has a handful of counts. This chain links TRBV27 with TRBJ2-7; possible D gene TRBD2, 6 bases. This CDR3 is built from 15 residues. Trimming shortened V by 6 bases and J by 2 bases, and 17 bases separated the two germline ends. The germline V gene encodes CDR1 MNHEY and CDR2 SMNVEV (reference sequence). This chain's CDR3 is CASRVTGVFTYEQYF. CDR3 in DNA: TGTGCCAGCAGGGTGACGGGGGTCTTTACCTACGAGCAGTACTTC.

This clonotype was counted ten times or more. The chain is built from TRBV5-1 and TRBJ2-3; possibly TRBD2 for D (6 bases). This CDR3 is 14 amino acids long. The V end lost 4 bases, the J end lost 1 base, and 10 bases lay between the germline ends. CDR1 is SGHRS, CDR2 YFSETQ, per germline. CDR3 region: CASSPSGGTDTQYF. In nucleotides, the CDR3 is TGCGCCAGCAGCCCCTCGGGGGGCACAGATACGCAGTATTTT. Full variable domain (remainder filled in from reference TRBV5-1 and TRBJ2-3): KAGVTQTPRYLIKTRGQQVTLSCSPISGHRSVSWYQQTPGQGLQFLFEYFSETQRNKGNFPGRFSGRQFSNSRSEMNVSTLELGDSALYLCASSPSGGTDTQYFGPGTRLTVL.

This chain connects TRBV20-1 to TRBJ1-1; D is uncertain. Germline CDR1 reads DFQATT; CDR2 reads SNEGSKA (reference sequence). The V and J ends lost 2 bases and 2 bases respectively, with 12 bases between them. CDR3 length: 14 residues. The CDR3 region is CSARLPTVNTEAFF. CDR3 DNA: TGCAGTGCTAGACTGCCGACCGTTAACACTGAAGCTTTCTTT.

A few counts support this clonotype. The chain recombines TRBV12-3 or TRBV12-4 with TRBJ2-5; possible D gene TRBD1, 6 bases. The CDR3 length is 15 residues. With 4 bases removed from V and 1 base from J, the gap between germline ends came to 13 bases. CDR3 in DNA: TGTGCCAGCAGTTGGGGGCTCCTACGCCAAGAGACCCAGTACTTC. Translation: CASSWGLLRQETQYF.

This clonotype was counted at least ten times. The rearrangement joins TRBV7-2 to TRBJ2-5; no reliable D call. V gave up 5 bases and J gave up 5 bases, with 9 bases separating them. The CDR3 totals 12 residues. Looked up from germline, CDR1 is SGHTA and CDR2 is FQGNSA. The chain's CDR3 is CASSHPLETQYF. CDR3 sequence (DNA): TGTGCCAGCAGCCATCCGTTGGAGACCCAGTACTTC.